Following are 23 T cell receptor beta chains from one sample sequenced in a study of blood T cell repertoires in COVID-19. Assay used: immunoSEQ multiplex PCR; TCRdb lists only in-frame clones, some missing. The sample comprises about 250,000 clones, 88% of which are singletons, and around 3.1% rests with the top ten. Sequencing input: PBMCs or T cells enriched from blood (not recorded which). Source of these receptors: a woman aged 40 to 55 who had been exposed to COVID-19.

This chain uses TRBV6-1 with TRBJ2-7; TRBD1 matches at 7 bases. This CDR3 region has 14 residues. Germline V lookup: CDR1 MNHNS, CDR2 SASEGT. The junction had 4 bases not matched to a gene; V was cut back by 3 bases and J by 2 bases. The CDR3 spells CASSDGQATYEQYV. The CDR3 nucleotides read TGTGCCAGCAGTGATGGACAGGCTACCTACGAGCAGTACGTC.

This clone was picked up a small number of times. The chain is built from TRBV7-9 and TRBJ1-2; 8 positions agree with TRBD1. This CDR3 has 13 residues. Looked up from germline, CDR1 is SEHNR and CDR2 is FQNEAQ (reference sequence). V lost 1 base, J lost 10 bases, and 5 bases stayed unmatched. This chain's CDR3 is CASSLDGQGVYTF. The CDR3 nucleotides are TGTGCCAGCAGCTTAGACGGACAGGGCGTCTACACCTTC.

This chain connects TRBV7-2 to TRBJ1-4, with 8 bases lining up with TRBD1. The CDR3 loop spans 15 amino acids. The trim removed 4 bases at V and 8 bases at J, leaving 9 bases unmatched. Germline CDR1 SGHTA, CDR2 FQGNSA. The DNA of the CDR3 is TGTGCCAGCAGCTCGACCGGGACAGGACTGGAAAAACTGTTTTTT. As protein: CASSSTGTGLEKLFF.

The rearrangement joins TRBV7-9 to TRBJ2-5; D possibly corresponds to TRBD2 (6 bases). The germline CDR1 and CDR2 sequences are SEHNR and FQNEAQ (reference sequence). The V end lost 4 bases, the J end lost 5 bases, and 17 bases lay between the germline ends. The CDR3 totals 15 residues. CDR3 protein: CASSSDPGVAETQYF. For the CDR3, the DNA is TGTGCCAGCAGCTCTGATCCGGGAGTGGCCGAGACCCAGTACTTC.

This rearrangement joins TRBV7-2 to TRBJ2-4; 9 positions agree with TRBD1. Trimming cost V 5 bases and J 1 base; bases outside gene matches: 3. CDR3 size: 15 residues. The germline V gene encodes CDR1 SGHTA and CDR2 FQGNSA. CDR3 in DNA: TGTGCCAGCAGCAGGGACAGGGATGCCAAAAACATTCAGTACTTC. Translation: CASSRDRDAKNIQYF.

The chain couples TRBV12-5 to TRBJ1-1; 9 bases are shared with TRBD1. The germline V gene has CDR1 LGHNT and CDR2 FRNRAP. The junction had 9 bases not matched to a gene; V was cut back by 1 base and J by 0 bases. There are 18 residues in the CDR3. DNA of the CDR3: TGTGCTAGTGGTTTGGGCTGTCGACAGGGGGTGGTGAACACTGAAGCTTTCTTT. Its protein product is CASGLGCRQGVVNTEAFF.

DNA for the CDR3: TGTGCCAGCAAGAGGGACAGGGGAAGTGACGAGCAGTACGTC. The encoded protein is CASKRDRGSDEQYV. The chain combines TRBV6-5 with TRBJ2-7; TRBD1 aligns across 10 bases. J gave up 5 bases and V 7 bases, and 8 bases lay outside the gene matches. The CDR3 spans 14 residues. Germline V CDR1 and CDR2: MNHEY, SVGAGI.

The gene calls are TRBV12-3 or TRBV12-4 and TRBJ2-7, with 8 positions matching TRBD2. V dropped 9 bases and J dropped 7; count of bases not matched to a gene: 11. CDR3 length: 13 amino acids. The DNA of the CDR3 is TGTGCCAGTACCCAAGCGGGGGCTACAGAGCAGTACTTC. Amino acids: CASTQAGATEQYF.

V is TRBV11-1 and J is TRBJ2-1; 9 bases agree with TRBD2. The CDR3 contains 16 residues. The trim removed 2 bases at V and 6 bases at J, leaving 8 bases unmatched. Per the germline V gene, CDR1 is SGHAT and CDR2 is FQDESV (reference sequence). The CDR3, as DNA: TGTGCCAGCAGCTTATCGCGCGGGAGGGATACCAATGAGCAGTTCTTC. Its translation is CASSLSRGRDTNEQFF.

This clone showed up just a few times. The V gene is TRBV18, the J gene TRBJ2-3; D possibly corresponds to TRBD2 (6 bases). Germline CDR1 reads KGHSH; CDR2 reads LQKENI. V was trimmed by 2 bases and J by 6 bases, leaving 15 bases between them. This CDR3 contains 15 residues. In DNA form, the CDR3 reads TGTGCCAGCTCACCAGGCAGGGCGGGATTTGATACGCAGTATTTT. Translating it yields CASSPGRAGFDTQYF.

The chain uses TRBV5-4 and TRBJ2-3; D is unclear. The CDR3 spans 13 residues. V dropped 0 bases and J dropped 7 bases, with 9 bases sitting between them. Germline V gives CDR1 SGHNT, CDR2 YYREEE (reference sequence). CDR3 in amino acids: CASSLAGYHTQYF. CDR3 DNA: TGTGCCAGCAGCTTGGCCGGGTATCATACGCAGTATTTT. Supplemented by reference TRBV5-4 and TRBJ2-3, the full variable domain reads ETGVTQSPTHLIKTRGQQVTLRCSSQSGHNTVSWYQQALGQGPQFIFQYYREEENGRGNFPPRFSGLQFPNYSSELNVNALELDDSALYLCASSLAGYHTQYFGPGTRLTVL.

The chain carries TRBV27 and TRBJ2-1; 8 nucleotides line up with TRBD2. Germline values: CDR1 MNHEY, CDR2 SMNVEV (reference sequence). The ends lost 7 bases at V and 5 bases at J; junction bases unmatched: 10. The CDR3 totals 15 residues. In DNA form, the CDR3 reads TGTGCCAGCACACCCCTAGCGGGCCCACACAATGAGCAGTTCTTC. Protein: CASTPLAGPHNEQFF.

In this sample, this clone turned up once. V usage is TRBV12-3 or TRBV12-4 and J usage is TRBJ2-5; D uncertain. The V and J ends lost 4 bases and 3 bases respectively, with 9 bases between them. The CDR3 totals 13 residues. CDR3 bases: TGTGCCAGCAGTTCTCGTTCGGAAGAGACCCAGTACTTC. This encodes CASSSRSEETQYF.

In nucleotides, the CDR3 is TGTGCCAGCAGTCAACAGGGCGGAGTGAAAGGCTACACCTTC. As protein: CASSQQGGVKGYTF. The V call is TRBV27, the J call TRBJ1-2; maybe TRBD1 (6 bases). Germline CDR1 reads MNHEY; CDR2 reads SMNVEV (reference sequence). The CDR3 is 14 residues long. Trimming stripped 5 bases from V and 8 bases from J, with 18 bases between.

V is TRBV5-1 and J is TRBJ2-7; D perhaps matches TRBD1 (6 bases). The CDR3 sequence is 14 residues long. In germline, CDR1 is SGHRS, CDR2 YFSETQ. The CDR3 is CASSRDTGSYEQYV. The CDR3, as DNA: TGTGCCAGCAGTAGGGACACTGGTTCCTACGAGCAGTACGTC.

The genes are TRBV29-1 and TRBJ2-2; TRBD1 agrees at 10 bases. V trimming: 0 bases; J trimming: 5 bases; junction bases outside the gene matches: 12. The V gene's germline CDR1 is SQVTM and CDR2 ANQGSEA. This CDR3 contains 18 residues. The CDR3 DNA reads as TGCAGCGTTGAAGAGGGGCCGGACAGGGGGAGCATTACCGGGGAGCTGTTTTTT. Encoded protein: CSVEEGPDRGSITGELFF.

V gene TRBV29-1 combines with J gene TRBJ1-5; D may be TRBD1 (6 bases). CDR1 and CDR2 from the germline V gene are SQVTM and ANQGSEA. The ends were cut back, 2 bases at V and 7 bases at J, with 12 bases in the middle. This CDR3 has 13 amino acids. In DNA form, the CDR3 reads TGCAGCGTTGAACAGGGGTTAGGGCAGCCCCAGCATTTT. It translates to CSVEQGLGQPQHF.

The V gene is TRBV7-2, the J gene TRBJ2-2; D gene ambiguous. The V and J ends lost 3 bases and 2 bases respectively, with 4 bases between them. CDR1 SGHTA and CDR2 FQGNSA come from the germline V gene. The CDR3 is 13 residues long. Written as DNA, the CDR3 is TGTGCCAGCAGCTTGAGTAACACCGGGGAGCTGTTTTTT. Protein sequence: CASSLSNTGELFF.

This rearrangement joins TRBV5-8 to TRBJ1-4; possible D gene TRBD1, 6 bases. Per germline, CDR1 SGHTS and CDR2 YDEGEE. Trimming removed 6 bases from V and 0 bases from J, with 12 bases in between. There are 15 residues in the CDR3. CDR3 loop: CASNQQGSTNEKLFF. CDR3 nucleotide sequence: TGTGCCAGCAACCAACAGGGTTCAACTAATGAAAAACTGTTTTTT. Full variable domain (rest looked up from reference TRBV5-8 and TRBJ1-4): EAGVTQSPTHLIKTRGQQATLRCSPISGHTSVYWYQQALGLGLQFLLWYDEGEERNRGNFPPRFSGRQFPNYSSELNVNALELEDSALYLCASNQQGSTNEKLFFGSGTQLSVL.

The chain combines TRBV6-5 with TRBJ2-3; 8 bases are a match to TRBD1. The CDR3 extends over 14 amino acids. J lost 6 bases, V lost 4 bases, and 6 bases had no gene match. CDR1 is MNHEY and CDR2 is SVGAGI in the germline V gene. The CDR3 region is CASSSTGGSDTQYF. CDR3 DNA: TGTGCCAGCAGTTCAACAGGGGGAAGTGATACGCAGTATTTT.

CDR3 sequence reads: CATSPKRAPGTGDGYTF. CDR3 coding DNA: TGTGCCACCAGTCCCAAAAGGGCACCCGGGACAGGGGATGGCTACACCTTC. The chain employs TRBV24-1 and TRBJ1-2; 10 nucleotides align to TRBD1. The V gene's germline CDR1 is KGHDR and CDR2 SFDVKD. The trim removed 6 bases at V and 6 bases at J, leaving 15 bases unmatched. The CDR3 has 17 amino acids.

The chain carries TRBV13 and TRBJ1-6; D is possibly TRBD1 (5 bases). The CDR3 is 14 residues long. Germline CDR1 PRHDT, CDR2 FYEKMQ (reference sequence). V was cut by 5 bases and J by 7 bases, with 12 bases left in between. The CDR3 DNA is TGTGCCAGCAGCGGCCGGGGGTGGAATTCACCCCTCCACTTT. It translates to CASSGRGWNSPLHF.

The rearrangement uses TRBV19 and TRBJ1-1; tentative D call: TRBD1 (5 bases). Trimming left V 6 bases short and J 0 bases short, with 11 bases between. CDR1 and CDR2 (germline): LNHDA, SQIVND (reference sequence). The CDR3 consists of 14 residues. The CDR3, as DNA: TGTGCCAGTAGCCCGGACAATATGAACACTGAAGCTTTCTTT. Its protein is CASSPDNMNTEAFF.